The 32 T cell receptor beta chains listed next were all sequenced from one sample in a study of blood T cell repertoires in COVID-19. Generated by immunoSEQ multiplex PCR, the TCRdb table keeps only in-frame clones and is missing some. The table lists around 340,000 clones, 85% to 90% of them singletons. Specimen: PBMCs or T cells enriched from blood (not recorded which). These receptors were taken from a young woman who had been exposed to COVID-19.

The rearrangement joins TRBV3-1 (or the pseudogene TRBV3-2) to TRBJ1-2; D perhaps matches TRBD1 (5 bases). The CDR3 has 15 amino acids. Germline loops: CDR1 LGHDT, CDR2 YNNKEL (reference sequence). V lost 1 base and J lost 6, with 15 bases in between. CDR3 sequence (DNA): TGTGCCAGCAGCCAAGTGGTGGGGGGTACCGATGGCTACACCTTC. Translating gives CASSQVVGGTDGYTF.

This chain joins TRBV23-1 and TRBJ2-5, with D tentatively TRBD1 (6 bases). TRBV23-1 is an ORF, and what it does is uncertain. Trimming took off 6 bases at V and 2 bases at J, with 22 bases between the two ends. This CDR3 region has 17 residues. The CDR3 DNA follows: TGCGCCAGCAGGCCGACACAGGGTGGAGGCTGGCAAGAGACCCAGTACTTC. Residues: CASRPTQGGGWQETQYF.

The rearrangement links TRBV5-6 to TRBJ2-7, with D possibly TRBD2 on 5 matching bases. The CDR3 has 15 amino acids. Germline V lookup: CDR1 SGHDT, CDR2 YYEEEE. V was cut by 0 bases and J by 4 bases, with 14 bases left in between. In DNA, the CDR3 is TGTGCCAGCAGCTTGGAGCGGACGGTCCTATACGAGCAGTACTTC. Protein: CASSLERTVLYEQYF.

The rearrangement links TRBV7-3 to TRBJ2-5, with 7 bases aligning to TRBD2. The CDR3 length is 14 residues. From germline, CDR1 is SGHTA and CDR2 FQGTGA. With V trimmed by 5 bases and J by 4 bases, 7 bases remained unmatched. The chain's CDR3 is CASSPRSGGETQYF. The CDR3 nucleotides are TGTGCCAGCAGCCCGAGGTCGGGGGGAGAGACCCAGTACTTC.

The chain joins TRBV11-2 to TRBJ1-6; 8 bases are shared with TRBD1. V gave up 3 bases and J gave up 8 bases; unmatched junction bases: 12. This CDR3 region has 17 residues. Germline loops: CDR1 SGHAT, CDR2 FQNNGV. CDR3 sequence: CASSLQGARRIDSPLHF. CDR3 nucleotide sequence: TGTGCCAGCAGCTTGCAGGGGGCGCGACGGATCGATTCACCCCTCCACTTT.

This clone was picked up a small number of times. J is TRBJ2-1 and V is TRBV7-6, with 7 bases lining up with TRBD2. V lost 5 bases and J lost 1; bases outside the gene matches: 11. Germline assignment: CDR1 SGHVS and CDR2 FNYEAQ. The length of the CDR3 is 17 residues. Written as DNA, the CDR3 is TGTGCCAGCAGCCCGCCCGTGGAAGCGGGGTCCTACAATGAGCAGTTCTTC. It translates to CASSPPVEAGSYNEQFF.

The V and J genes are TRBV9 and TRBJ2-1, with D possibly TRBD2 on 6 matching bases. This CDR3 is 15 amino acids long. From germline, CDR1 is SGDLS and CDR2 YYNGEE. Trimming shortened V by 4 bases and J by 9 bases, and 20 bases separated the two germline ends. The chain's CDR3 is CASSPEAQGGGEQFF. The CDR3 DNA sequence: TGTGCCAGCAGCCCCGAGGCGCAGGGAGGAGGTGAGCAGTTCTTC.

This chain joins TRBV3-1 (or the pseudogene TRBV3-2) and TRBJ1-4; a possible D gene is TRBD1 (5 bases). Germline CDR1 is LGHDT and CDR2 is YNNKEL (reference sequence). V lost 1 base, J lost 7 bases, and 13 bases lay in between. The CDR3 contains 15 residues. As DNA, the CDR3 is TGTGCCAGCAGCCAAGCGGTAGGGGTTTTTGAAAAACTGTTTTTT. It specifies CASSQAVGVFEKLFF.

The chain links TRBV7-8 to TRBJ2-1; 11 bases align to TRBD2. Germline CDR1 reads SGHVS; CDR2 reads FQNEAQ. There are 15 residues in the CDR3. J was trimmed by 10 bases and V by 5 bases; bases with no gene match: 10. CDR3 region: CASSLQGLAVHEQFF. CDR3 sequence (DNA): TGTGCCAGCAGCCTACAGGGACTAGCGGTACACGAGCAGTTCTTC. Together with reference TRBV7-8 and TRBJ2-1, the CDR3 gives the full variable domain: GAGVSQSPRYKVAKRGQDVALRCDPISGHVSLFWYQQALGQGPEFLTYFQNEAQLDKSGLPSDRFFAERPEGSVSTLKIQRTQQEDSAVYLCASSLQGLAVHEQFFGPGTRLTVL.

The genes are TRBV19 and TRBJ2-1, with TRBD2 matching 16 bases. The CDR3 spans 14 residues. The trim removed 7 bases at V and 9 bases at J, leaving 3 bases unmatched. Germline CDR1 LNHDA, CDR2 SQIVND (reference sequence). CDR3 sequence reads: CASTGLAGGSEQFF. In nucleotides, the CDR3 is TGTGCCAGTACGGGACTAGCGGGAGGGAGTGAGCAGTTCTTC.

The chain is built from TRBV28 and TRBJ2-1, with D possibly being TRBD1 (6 bases). Germline CDR1 and CDR2: MDHEN and SYDVKM. The CDR3 length is 15 residues. The V and J ends lost 5 bases and 2 bases respectively, with 13 bases between them. The CDR3 bases are TGTGCCAGCAGTCCAGGACAGCTACCCTACAATGAGCAGTTCTTC. The encoded protein is CASSPGQLPYNEQFF.

This clone was observed many times. This chain connects TRBV6-1 to TRBJ1-3; D unresolved. Germline lookup yields CDR1 MNHNS and CDR2 SASEGT. V gave up 2 bases and J gave up 7 bases, with 9 bases separating them. The CDR3 is 13 amino acids. The CDR3 here is CASSEREANTIYF. DNA of the CDR3: TGTGCCAGCAGTGAAAGGGAGGCGAACACCATATATTTT.

The rearrangement joins TRBV28 to TRBJ2-2; 7 bases match TRBD2. Unmatched junction bases numbered 10, after V lost 6 bases and J lost 3 bases. The germline V gene has CDR1 MDHEN and CDR2 SYDVKM. CDR3 size: 16 residues. Written as DNA, the CDR3 is TGTGCCAGCAGGCAGTCGGGTAGCGGGTACACCGGGGAGCTGTTTTTT. Its protein is CASRQSGSGYTGELFF.

V usage is TRBV7-2 and J usage is TRBJ2-7; 8 bases map to TRBD2. The germline V gene encodes CDR1 SGHTA and CDR2 FQGNSA. With V trimmed by 6 bases and J by 5 bases, 18 bases remained unmatched. The CDR3 has 17 residues. The CDR3 reads CASSPDVGRGRNNEQYF. CDR3 bases: TGTGCCAGCAGTCCAGATGTCGGGAGGGGCCGTAACAACGAGCAGTACTTC.

V usage is TRBV7-7 and J usage is TRBJ2-6; D gene unclear. Trimming left V 6 bases short and J 0 bases short, with 6 bases between. Germline lookup yields CDR1 SSHAT and CDR2 FNYEAQ (reference sequence). The CDR3 is 14 amino acids. The CDR3 sequence is CASSRDSGANVLTF. The CDR3, as DNA: TGTGCCAGCAGTCGCGACTCTGGGGCCAACGTCCTGACTTTC.

The V and J genes are TRBV18 and TRBJ2-7; D uncertain. With 6 bases removed from V and 3 bases from J, the gap between germline ends came to 9 bases. The CDR3 length is 12 residues. CDR1 and CDR2 (germline): KGHSH, LQKENI. CDR3 region: CASSETDYEQYF. CDR3 coding DNA: TGTGCCAGCTCTGAAACAGACTACGAGCAGTACTTC.

The rearrangement uses TRBV11-3 and TRBJ1-1; D gene ambiguous. V lost 1 base to trimming and J lost 7 bases, with 4 bases between them. The germline gives CDR1 SGHNT, CDR2 YENEEA. The CDR3 sequence is 11 residues long. CDR3 sequence reads: CASSLALEAFF. CDR3 nucleotide sequence: TGTGCCAGCAGCTTAGCCCTTGAAGCTTTCTTT.

The rearrangement uses TRBV28 and TRBJ2-3, with TRBD2 identical over 7 bases. CDR3 length equals 17 residues. Trimming took 3 bases from V and 4 from J; bases not matched to a gene: 13. Germline V gene data show CDR1 as MDHEN and CDR2 as SYDVKM. In DNA, the CDR3 is TGTGCCAGCAGTTTTTTGACTAGCACCCCGGGGGCAGATACGCAGTATTTT. As protein: CASSFLTSTPGADTQYF.

The V call is TRBV2, the J call TRBJ1-2, with D tentatively TRBD1 (5 bases). V shed 3 bases and J shed 7 bases, with 9 bases lying between them. The CDR3 totals 12 residues. CDR1 SNHLY and CDR2 FYNNEI come from the germline V gene. The CDR3 here is CASSDLGGGYTF. In DNA, the CDR3 is TGTGCCAGCAGTGATTTGGGGGGTGGCTACACCTTC.

This sequence joins TRBV7-3 and TRBJ1-2; perhaps TRBD1 as D (5 bases). The CDR3 is made up of 15 amino acids. The germline V gene has CDR1 SGHTA and CDR2 FQGTGA. V lost 1 base and J 1 base, leaving 10 bases between the germline ends. The CDR3 sequence: CASSLNRDSNYGYTF. DNA for the CDR3: TGTGCCAGCAGCTTAAATAGAGACAGTAACTATGGCTACACCTTC.

The chain couples TRBV10-3 to TRBJ2-5; 10 bases agree with TRBD2. The CDR3 has 19 amino acids. V gave up 4 bases and J gave up 2 bases; unmatched junction bases: 16. Germline V gives CDR1 ENHRY, CDR2 SYGVKD. CDR3 region: CAISAREREGPMGQETQYF. In DNA form, the CDR3 reads TGTGCCATCAGTGCCCGGGAGCGGGAGGGTCCCATGGGGCAAGAGACCCAGTACTTC.

The CDR3 coding sequence is TGTGCCAGCAGTTTGGGGGCCCCGGGAGCTTTCTTT. Residues: CASSLGAPGAFF. The chain recombines TRBV12-3 or TRBV12-4 with TRBJ1-1; TRBD1 is a possible D gene (6 bases). Deletions cut 3 bases from V and 10 bases from J, with 12 bases between. The CDR3 contains 12 residues.

The chain couples TRBV11-2 to TRBJ2-7; 7 bases fit TRBD1. CDR3 length equals 18 residues. With 1 base clipped from V and 5 bases from J, the junction kept 17 bases outside the gene matches. In germline, CDR1 is SGHAT, CDR2 FQNNGV. The chain's CDR3 is CASSLGQTDRAGFNEQYF. Written as DNA, the CDR3 is TGTGCCAGCAGCTTAGGTCAGACCGACAGGGCCGGCTTTAACGAGCAGTACTTC. The full variable domain, its missing parts supplied by reference TRBV11-2 and TRBJ2-7, is EAGVAQSPRYKIIEKRQSVAFWCNPISGHATLYWYQQILGQGPKLLIQFQNNGVVDDSQLPKDRFSAERLKGVDSTLKIQPAKLEDSAVYLCASSLGQTDRAGFNEQYFGPGTRLTVT.

J is TRBJ1-1 and V is TRBV12-5; weak D call: TRBD1 (5 bases). Germline CDR1 is LGHNT and CDR2 is FRNRAP. This CDR3 has 18 amino acids. V was clipped by 0 bases and J by 1 base, with 18 bases between them. The DNA of the CDR3 is TGTGCTAGTGGTTTGGTAACCGGGGGACCCTCCGGGAACACTGAAGCTTTCTTT. Protein product: CASGLVTGGPSGNTEAFF. Drawing the rest from reference TRBV12-5 and TRBJ1-1, the complete variable domain is DARVTQTPRHKVTEMGQEVTMRCQPILGHNTVFWYRQTMMQGLELLAYFRNRAPLDDSGMPKDRFSAEMPDATLATLKIQPSEPRDSAVYFCASGLVTGGPSGNTEAFFGQGTRLTVV.

The chain links TRBV5-1 to TRBJ2-3; perhaps TRBD1 as D (6 bases). The V gene's germline CDR1 is SGHRS and CDR2 YFSETQ. The CDR3 loop spans 13 amino acids. V gave up 0 bases and J gave up 4 bases, with 6 bases separating them. In nucleotides, the CDR3 is TGCGCCAGCAGCTTGGGGACAGCAGATACGCAGTATTTT. Protein: CASSLGTADTQYF.

This clone is a singleton in its sample. This chain joins TRBV15 and TRBJ1-5; a possible D gene is TRBD1 (5 bases). This CDR3 region has 15 residues. CDR1 LNHNV and CDR2 YYDKDF come from the germline V gene (reference sequence). Between the trimmed V and J ends, which lost 5 bases and 7 bases, there was a span of 18 bases. CDR3 nucleotides: TGTGCCACCAGCGGATCTTACAGGTTCGGGCAGCCCCAGCATTTT. Translation: CATSGSYRFGQPQHF.

This rearrangement joins TRBV27 to TRBJ1-2; D call uncertain. The CDR3 contains 14 residues. Per germline, CDR1 MNHEY and CDR2 SMNVEV (reference sequence). V shed 0 bases and J shed 3 bases, with 8 bases lying between them. The CDR3 is CASSLSSGYYGYTF. CDR3 nucleotides: TGTGCCAGCAGTTTATCCTCGGGTTACTATGGCTACACCTTC.

The chain employs TRBV7-6 and TRBJ2-5; weak D call: TRBD1 (6 bases). Germline lookup yields CDR1 SGHVS and CDR2 FNYEAQ. V was pared by 5 bases and J by 1 base, with 17 bases between. The CDR3 has 16 residues. The CDR3 DNA reads TGTGCCAGCAGCCCCCGTGCAGGGGCGTCCCAAGAGACCCAGTACTTC. Its translation: CASSPRAGASQETQYF.

The chain carries TRBV9 and TRBJ2-5; D call uncertain. CDR3 length equals 14 residues. From germline, CDR1 is SGDLS and CDR2 YYNGEE. Trimming took 4 bases from V and 1 from J, leaving 11 bases between them. The CDR3 protein is CASSLSRSQETQYF. The CDR3, as DNA: TGTGCCAGCAGCCTGTCTCGGTCCCAAGAGACCCAGTACTTC.

This clone was found a few times. The chain has TRBV5-4 and TRBJ2-7, with 8 nucleotides matching TRBD2. Germline CDR1 and CDR2: SGHNT and YYREEE (reference sequence). The ends lost 6 bases at V and 4 bases at J; junction bases unmatched: 12. CDR3 size: 15 residues. CDR3 amino acids: CASTPGPAGEYEQYF. For the CDR3, the DNA is TGTGCCAGCACCCCGGGTCCAGCGGGAGAGTACGAGCAGTACTTC.

This clone is a singleton in its sample. J is TRBJ2-7 and V is TRBV5-1; possible D gene TRBD2, 5 bases. V dropped 0 bases and J dropped 5 bases, with 12 bases sitting between them. The CDR3 is 14 residues long. The germline V gene encodes CDR1 SGHRS and CDR2 YFSETQ. The CDR3 DNA reads TGCGCCAGCAGCTTGGCGGGGTTTCGGGACGAGCAGTACTTC. It yields the protein CASSLAGFRDEQYF.

This chain connects TRBV5-1 to TRBJ2-2; D may be TRBD2 (5 bases). V dropped 6 bases and J dropped 6 bases, with 15 bases sitting between them. The CDR3 is 14 amino acids. Germline values: CDR1 SGHRS, CDR2 YFSETQ. CDR3 sequence (DNA): TGCGCCAGCAAGGAGGCAGCGGAGGCCGGGGAGCTGTTTTTT. It translates to CASKEAAEAGELFF.